This T cell receptor (beta chain) is drawn from a study of shared clonotypes between healthy human individuals. CD8 cells classed as naive were CD45RO-negative and positively selected for CCR7, excluding terminally differentiated effector memory CD45RA+ cells. The method was immunoSEQ multiplex PCR; TCRdb's version includes in-frame clones alone and lacks a portion of them. Here the sample spans around 2.1 million clones, about 92% being singletons. As regards this clone: The antigen is not known.

Study findings and constraints: Represented genetic and exposure-history diversity was restricted by having few donors.

The material sequenced was naive CD8+ T cells from PBMCs. This sequence originates from a man between 18 and 29 years old in good health. Some clones in this sample may be carry-over from other donors' samples.

The CDR3 is CASSWDRGNGYTF. CDR3 DNA: TGTGCCAGCAGCTGGGACAGGGGAAATGGCTACACCTTC. This chain uses TRBV5-4 with TRBJ1-2, with 10 nucleotides matching TRBD1. The CDR3 loop spans 13 amino acids. V lost 3 bases and J lost 6; bases outside the gene matches: 2. The germline V gene encodes CDR1 SGHNT and CDR2 YYREEE (reference sequence).